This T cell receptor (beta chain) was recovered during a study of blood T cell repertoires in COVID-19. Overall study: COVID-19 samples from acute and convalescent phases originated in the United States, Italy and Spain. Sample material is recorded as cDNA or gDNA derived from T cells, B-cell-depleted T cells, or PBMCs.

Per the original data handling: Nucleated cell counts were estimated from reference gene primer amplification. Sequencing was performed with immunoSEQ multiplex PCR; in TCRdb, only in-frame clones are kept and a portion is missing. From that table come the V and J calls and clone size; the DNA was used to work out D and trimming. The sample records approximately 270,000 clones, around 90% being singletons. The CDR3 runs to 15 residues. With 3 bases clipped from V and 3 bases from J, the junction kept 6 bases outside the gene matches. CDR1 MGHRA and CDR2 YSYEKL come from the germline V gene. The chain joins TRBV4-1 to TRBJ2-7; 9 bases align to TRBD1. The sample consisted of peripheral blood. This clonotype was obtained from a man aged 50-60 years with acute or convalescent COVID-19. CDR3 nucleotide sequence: TGCGCCAGCAGCCACCTAGGGGGACAGGGCTACGAGCAGTACTTC. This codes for CASSHLGGQGYEQYF.